This T cell receptor (beta chain) originates from a study of T cells expressing NK-cell markers. TCRdb reprocessed the 5' RACE reads and reports one entry per CDR3 protein, with no DNA. The sample table includes around 140,000 distinct CDR3 sequences. Study-wide points: Several donors likewise had their CD3+CD56-NKG2C+ fraction led by these clonotypes.

On this clonotype: Its antigen is unidentified.

This TCR was sampled from a man younger than 35 in good health. The specimen sequenced was blood T cells: a sorted CD56 or NKG2C T cell subset, CD4+ or CD8+ T cells, or bulk PBMC T cells (not recorded which).

CDR3 sequence: CAISESFGKQGVNEQFF. The rearrangement joins TRBV10-3 to TRBJ2-1; TCRdb calls TRBD1, which cannot be checked without DNA. CDR3 size: 17 residues. Germline V lookup: CDR1 ENHRY, CDR2 SYGVKD.